Each of the 32 T cell receptor beta chains below was sequenced from the same sample in a study of graft-versus-host responses after intestinal transplantation. Assay used: immunoSEQ multiplex PCR; TCRdb lists only in-frame clones, some missing. The sample records 75,000 to 95,000 clones, roughly 91% being singletons. These receptors have no identified antigens. The sequencing used unstimulated CD8+ T cells sorted from spleen or lymph node cells, collected before intestinal transplant. All receptors come from a human donor who received an intestinal transplant.

The chain carries TRBV27 and TRBJ1-1, with D maybe TRBD1 (5 bases). Germline V lookup: CDR1 MNHEY, CDR2 SMNVEV (reference sequence). CDR3 length: 15 amino acids. Between the trimmed V and J ends, which lost 4 bases and 0 bases, there was a span of 12 bases. CDR3: CASSSSQALNTEAFF. CDR3 bases: TGTGCCAGCAGTTCTTCACAGGCCCTGAACACTGAAGCTTTCTTT.

Here the CDR3 reads CASSLTSSSYNEQFF. The CDR3 DNA follows: TGCGCCAGCAGCTTGACTTCTAGCTCCTACAATGAGCAGTTCTTC. The chain combines TRBV5-1 with TRBJ2-1, with D hard to call. V gave up 1 base and J gave up 0 bases, with 8 bases separating them. The CDR3 is 15 residues long. CDR1 and CDR2 from the germline V gene are SGHRS and YFSETQ.

V and J are TRBV27 and TRBJ2-7; TRBD1 matches 8 bases. There are 14 residues in the CDR3. Germline values: CDR1 MNHEY, CDR2 SMNVEV (reference sequence). V lost 6 bases to trimming and J lost 2 bases; unmatched junction nucleotides: 6. CDR3 sequence (DNA): TGTGCCAGCAGACCGGGACAGGTGCCCTACGAGCAGTACTTC. Translation: CASRPGQVPYEQYF.

The rearrangement uses TRBV11-2 and TRBJ2-3; TRBD1 is a possible D gene (6 bases). The CDR3 is made up of 16 amino acids. CDR1 is SGHAT and CDR2 is FQNNGV in the germline V gene. Trimming cost V 6 bases and J 0 bases, with 16 bases left between them. CDR3 protein: CASRYRTDISTDTQYF. DNA of the CDR3: TGTGCCAGCAGATATAGGACAGATATTAGCACAGATACGCAGTATTTT.

The chain joins TRBV13 to TRBJ2-1; 10 bases fit TRBD2. The CDR3 contains 13 residues. After removal of 5 bases from V and 9 bases from J, the junction contained 4 bases not matched to a gene. Germline CDR1 PRHDT, CDR2 FYEKMQ (reference sequence). The CDR3 DNA reads TGTGCCAGCAGCCCTAGCGGGGGTGGTGAGCAGTTCTTC. Translated: CASSPSGGGEQFF.

The gene calls are TRBV7-9 and TRBJ1-3, with D possibly matching TRBD1 (6 bases). Germline V CDR1 and CDR2: SEHNR, FQNEAQ (reference sequence). CDR3 length: 14 residues. V lost 5 bases to trimming and J lost 2 bases, with 10 bases between them. The CDR3 reads CASSPGEPGNTIYF. The CDR3 DNA sequence: TGTGCCAGCAGCCCAGGGGAGCCTGGAAACACCATATATTTT.

The chain uses TRBV29-1 and TRBJ2-7, with 10 bases lining up with TRBD1. CDR1 is SQVTM, CDR2 ANQGSEA, per germline. With 8 bases clipped from V and 6 bases from J, the junction kept 10 bases outside the gene matches. The CDR3 is made up of 13 amino acids. The CDR3 protein is CSSAGTGAGEQYF. In DNA, the CDR3 is TGCAGCTCCGCCGGGACAGGGGCTGGCGAGCAGTACTTC.

The rearrangement joins TRBV7-9 to TRBJ1-4; unclear D gene. Germline V gives CDR1 SEHNR, CDR2 FQNEAQ (reference sequence). This CDR3 spans 18 amino acids. V lost 5 bases to trimming and J lost 0 bases, with 19 bases between them. This CDR3 is CASSERVAEIATNEKLFF. The CDR3 DNA follows: TGTGCCAGCAGCGAGAGGGTGGCGGAAATTGCAACTAATGAAAAACTGTTTTTT.

The chain joins TRBV7-2 to TRBJ2-5; 13 bases match TRBD2. The V gene end was trimmed by 5 bases and the J gene end by 5 bases; junction bases not matched to a gene: 8. CDR1 and CDR2 (germline): SGHTA, FQGNSA. The CDR3 runs to 16 residues. In nucleotides, the CDR3 is TGTGCCAGCAGCCCTACTAGCGGGGGGGCCTGGGAGACCCAGTACTTC. Its translation is CASSPTSGGAWETQYF.

J is TRBJ2-7 and V is TRBV27, with TRBD1 as a possible D gene (5 bases). CDR1 is MNHEY and CDR2 is SMNVEV in the germline V gene (reference sequence). Trimming left V 5 bases short and J 8 bases short, with 16 bases between. There are 13 residues in the CDR3. The CDR3 is CASSPPRQGKQYF. CDR3 nucleotide sequence: TGTGCCAGCAGTCCCCCCCGCCAGGGAAAGCAGTACTTC.

The V gene is TRBV11-2, the J gene TRBJ2-3, with 10 bases that match TRBD2. With V trimmed by 5 bases and J by 5 bases, 7 bases remained unmatched. CDR3 length: 15 amino acids. Per the germline V gene, CDR1 is SGHAT and CDR2 is FQNNGV. The CDR3 reads CASSPPGLAIDTQYF. The CDR3, as DNA: TGTGCCAGCAGCCCCCCGGGACTAGCGATAGATACGCAGTATTTT.

The chain uses TRBV28 and TRBJ1-1; possibly TRBD1 for D (5 bases). The V and J ends lost 6 bases and 5 bases respectively, with 16 bases between them. CDR3 length equals 14 residues. Germline V CDR1 and CDR2: MDHEN, SYDVKM. The CDR3 DNA reads as TGTGCCAGCAGGGGAGGGGATGGAGAAACTGAAGCTTTCTTT. This encodes CASRGGDGETEAFF.

V gene TRBV4-3 combines with J gene TRBJ1-1; 10 bases align to TRBD1. The V gene end was trimmed by 1 base and the J gene end by 3 bases; junction bases not matched to a gene: 5. This CDR3 is built from 16 residues. The germline CDR1 and CDR2 sequences are LGHNA and YSLEER. The CDR3 here is CASSQGGGTGDTEAFF. The CDR3 DNA follows: TGCGCCAGCAGCCAAGGTGGAGGGACAGGGGACACTGAAGCTTTCTTT.

This CDR3 is CASSQDTGGVEFF. CDR3 coding DNA: TGCGCCAGCAGCCAAGACACTGGCGGGGTAGAGTTCTTC. V gene TRBV4-3 combines with J gene TRBJ2-1; D might be TRBD2 (6 bases). The CDR3 consists of 13 residues. In germline, CDR1 is LGHNA, CDR2 YSLEER. Trimming took off 0 bases at V and 14 bases at J, with 14 bases between the two ends.

J is TRBJ2-1 and V is TRBV4-3; 11 bases line up with TRBD2. CDR3 length: 17 amino acids. V trimming: 4 bases; J trimming: 6 bases; junction bases outside the gene matches: 11. From germline, CDR1 is LGHNA and CDR2 YSLEER. The chain's CDR3 is CASSPMPSGGYLNEQFF. DNA for the CDR3: TGCGCCAGCAGCCCTATGCCTAGCGGGGGGTATCTCAATGAGCAGTTCTTC.

The gene calls are TRBV11-3 and TRBJ2-6; 7 nucleotides align to TRBD2. The CDR3 is made up of 18 amino acids. The V gene end was trimmed by 7 bases and the J gene end by 3 bases; junction bases not matched to a gene: 15. Per the germline V gene, CDR1 is SGHNT and CDR2 is YENEEA. The CDR3 region has the DNA TGTGCCAGCACTCTAGGGAGGGTCCCTCTCGGTGGGGCCAACGTCCTGACTTTC. The encoded protein is CASTLGRVPLGGANVLTF. The full variable domain, rest sourced from reference TRBV11-3 and TRBJ2-6, is EAGVVQSPRYKIIEKKQPVAFWCNPISGHNTLYWYLQNLGQGPELLIRYENEEAVDDSQLPKDRFSAERLKGVDSTLKIQPAELGDSAVYLCASTLGRVPLGGANVLTFGAGSRLTVL.

On this clone itself: No DNA is shown, since the ends of the CDR3 on it are uncertain; the CDR3 is the one TCRdb lists. This sequence joins TRBV21-1 and TRBJ2-6; the table's D call, TRBD1, was not checked against the DNA. TRBV21-1 is listed as a pseudogene. A total of 19 residues make up the CDR3, ends included. CDR3 amino acids: CASSKVGRGIYYGANVLTF.

This clone was counted once. The V and J genes are TRBV27 and TRBJ2-5; TRBD1 matches 10 bases. The J call is doubtful: the DNA matches TRBJ2-7 better. CDR3 length: 16 amino acids. Germline-derived CDR1 and CDR2 are MNHEY and SMNVEV (reference sequence). The CDR3 nucleotides read TGTGCCAGCATGACGTCCGGGACAGGGGCGATCTACGAGCAGTACTTC. Amino acid sequence: CASMTSGTGAIYEQYF.

The genes are TRBV10-2 and TRBJ2-3, with D possibly TRBD1 on 5 matching bases. Trimming pared 8 bases from V and 5 bases from J, leaving 17 bases between. The germline CDR1 and CDR2 sequences are WSHSY and SAAADI. This CDR3 is 14 amino acids long. The CDR3 DNA sequence: TGCGCCAGCCGCGAACAGGAGCGACGAGATACGCAGTATTTT. Amino acid sequence: CASREQERRDTQYF.

Only one count was recorded for this clone. The genes are TRBV9 and TRBJ2-7; D remains unclear. The CDR3 loop spans 15 amino acids. Trimming stripped 0 bases from V and 3 bases from J, with 13 bases between. CDR1 and CDR2 from the germline V gene are SGDLS and YYNGEE. The CDR3 sequence: CASSVASGPLYEQYF. The DNA of the CDR3 is TGTGCCAGCAGCGTAGCGTCAGGTCCCCTCTACGAGCAGTACTTC.

This rearrangement joins TRBV10-3 to TRBJ2-3; 9 bases are shared with TRBD2. Per germline, CDR1 ENHRY and CDR2 SYGVKD. With V trimmed by 3 bases and J by 2 bases, 6 bases remained unmatched. This CDR3 is built from 16 residues. The CDR3 coding sequence is TGTGCCATCAGTGATACGGCGGGGGGGGCCACAGATACGCAGTATTTT. Protein sequence: CAISDTAGGATDTQYF.

This clone was observed a handful of times. This sequence joins TRBV10-3 and TRBJ1-2; D might be TRBD1 (6 bases). V was cut by 3 bases and J by 8 bases, with 19 bases left in between. The CDR3 extends over 15 amino acids. Germline CDR1 ENHRY, CDR2 SYGVKD. The CDR3 reads CAISERQVDSGGYTF. The DNA of the CDR3 is TGTGCCATCAGTGAAAGACAGGTGGACTCGGGAGGCTACACCTTC.

In nucleotides, the CDR3 is TGTGCCAGTACCCCGGGGGGCCCCTACAATGAGCAGTTCTTC. Its translation is CASTPGGPYNEQFF. The rearrangement links TRBV19 to TRBJ2-1, with TRBD2 as a possible D gene (7 bases). The CDR3 loop spans 14 amino acids. V was clipped by 7 bases and J by 2 bases, with 12 bases between them. Germline V gene data show CDR1 as LNHDA and CDR2 as SQIVND (reference sequence).

This sequence joins TRBV15 and TRBJ1-4; maybe TRBD1 (5 bases). From germline, CDR1 is LNHNV and CDR2 YYDKDF (reference sequence). The CDR3 loop spans 15 amino acids. V dropped 7 bases and J dropped 4 bases, with 16 bases sitting between them. This chain's CDR3 is CATTGTPKINEKLFF. The CDR3 nucleotides are TGTGCCACCACCGGGACTCCCAAGATTAATGAAAAACTGTTTTTT.

The DNA for the CDR3 is TGTGCCAGTAGCCCACGGACAGGGGAATACTATGGCTACACCTTC. Translation: CASSPRTGEYYGYTF. The chain combines TRBV19 with TRBJ1-2, with 9 bases matching TRBD1. The germline V gene encodes CDR1 LNHDA and CDR2 SQIVND (reference sequence). The CDR3 runs to 15 residues. V shed 6 bases and J 3 bases; nucleotides not matched to a gene: 8.

CDR3 sequence reads: CASASTGKGFPDTQYF. Here the CDR3 DNA reads TGTGCCAGCGCATCAACAGGGAAAGGTTTTCCAGATACGCAGTATTTT. The V and J genes are TRBV7-2 and TRBJ2-3, with D possibly TRBD1 on 6 matching bases. Trimming cost V 8 bases and J 4 bases, with 22 bases left between them. The germline V gene has CDR1 SGHTA and CDR2 FQGNSA. The CDR3 contains 16 residues. Full variable domain (outside the CDR3, taken from reference TRBV7-2 and TRBJ2-3): GAGVSQSPSNKVTEKGKDVELRCDPISGHTALYWYRQSLGQGLEFLIYFQGNSAPDKSGLPSDRFSAERTGGSVSTLTIQRTQQEDSAVYLCASASTGKGFPDTQYFGPGTRLTVL.

This clone was seen a single time. The gene calls are TRBV7-9 and TRBJ1-2, with 8 bases lining up with TRBD1. This CDR3 has 16 residues. V was clipped by 3 bases and J by 2 bases; unmatched bases: 8. Germline V CDR1 and CDR2: SEHNR, FQNEAQ (reference sequence). The CDR3 loop is CASSFPGQGHNYGYTF. The CDR3 DNA sequence: TGTGCCAGCAGCTTCCCTGGACAGGGTCACAACTATGGCTACACCTTC.

V gene TRBV7-8 combines with J gene TRBJ1-2, with 9 nucleotides matching TRBD1. Looked up from germline, CDR1 is SGHVS and CDR2 is FQNEAQ. The junction had 9 bases not matched to a gene; V was cut back by 4 bases and J by 0 bases. The CDR3 spans 17 residues. As DNA, the CDR3 is TGTGCCAGCAGCTCGCTGACAGGGGGGGATTCTAACTATGGCTACACCTTC. Residues: CASSSLTGGDSNYGYTF.

J is TRBJ1-1 and V is TRBV19; D unclear. The germline gives CDR1 LNHDA, CDR2 SQIVND (reference sequence). The CDR3 length is 17 residues. Trimming left V 3 bases short and J 0 bases short, with 17 bases between. The CDR3 spells CASSIPVRYSLNTEAFF. For the CDR3, the DNA is TGTGCCAGTAGTATTCCGGTGAGGTATAGCCTGAACACTGAAGCTTTCTTT.

This clone was detected only a few times. The chain is built from TRBV10-2 and TRBJ1-3, with D hard to call. This CDR3 has 13 amino acids. V dropped 0 bases and J dropped 7 bases, with 7 bases sitting between them. Germline V CDR1 and CDR2: WSHSY, SAAADI. CDR3 loop: CASSESNENTIYF. In DNA form, the CDR3 reads TGCGCCAGCAGTGAGTCGAATGAGAACACCATATATTTT.

This chain uses TRBV5-5 with TRBJ2-1; 8 bases agree with TRBD2. With V trimmed by 4 bases and J by 6 bases, 12 bases remained unmatched. The CDR3 loop spans 16 amino acids. Germline lookup yields CDR1 SGHKS and CDR2 YYEKEE (reference sequence). CDR3: CASSEIRRTSLNEQFF. CDR3 in DNA: TGTGCCAGCAGCGAGATCCGTAGGACTAGCCTCAATGAGCAGTTCTTC.

This clone appeared a few times. V gene TRBV5-6 combines with J gene TRBJ1-1, with D possibly matching TRBD1 (6 bases). The germline CDR1 and CDR2 sequences are SGHDT and YYEEEE. The CDR3 contains 14 residues. Trimming left V 0 bases short and J 4 bases short, with 10 bases between. The DNA for the CDR3 is TGTGCCAGCAGCTTGGCAGGGGCTCCCACTGAAGCTTTCTTT. Protein product: CASSLAGAPTEAFF.